The 12 T cell receptor beta chains presented below share a single source sample, sequenced in a study of cytomegalovirus exposure and HLA in healthy donors. PCR employed 60 Vbeta and 13 Jbeta primers. Assay: immunoSEQ multiplex PCR; the TCRdb copy retains only in-frame clones and omits some. The top ten clones hold about 4% of a sample with 150,000 or so clones, about 80% of them seen once. The material sequenced was PBMCs. These receptors were collected from a woman aged 40 to 55 in good health and CMV-seronegative.

This chain connects TRBV6-1 to TRBJ2-7, with a weak D call TRBD2 (6 bases). Germline assignment: CDR1 MNHNS and CDR2 SASEGT. V was pared by 3 bases and J by 2 bases, with 14 bases between. CDR3 size: 15 residues. The CDR3 loop reads CASSDLGGGTYEQYF. CDR3 DNA sequence: TGTGCCAGCAGTGATCTTGGCGGCGGGACCTACGAGCAGTACTTC.

This rearrangement joins TRBV5-1 to TRBJ1-6, with D hard to call. The ends were cut back, 6 bases at V and 1 base at J, with 11 bases in the middle. Germline CDR1 and CDR2: SGHRS and YFSETQ. The CDR3 is 15 amino acids. The DNA for the CDR3 is TGCGCCAGCACGTCGGGGAGGTCCTATAATTCACCCCTCCACTTT. It encodes CASTSGRSYNSPLHF.

The chain links TRBV5-1 to TRBJ2-7; D might be TRBD2 (5 bases). CDR1 is SGHRS and CDR2 is YFSETQ in the germline V gene. The CDR3 has 16 amino acids. Deletions cut 1 base from V and 3 bases from J, with 17 bases between. In DNA, the CDR3 is TGCGCCAGCAGCTTGACCCGGGATGTTGCAGGCTACGAGCAGTACTTC. It codes for CASSLTRDVAGYEQYF.

V gene TRBV7-6 combines with J gene TRBJ2-2, with 11 nucleotides matching TRBD1. Looked up from germline, CDR1 is SGHVS and CDR2 is FNYEAQ. Losses at the gene ends were 1 base for V and 1 base for J; bases not matched to a gene: 5. The CDR3 loop spans 18 amino acids. In DNA form, the CDR3 reads TGTGCCAGCAGCTTAGGGACAGGGGGCATAGAGAACACCGGGGAGCTGTTTTTT. Protein: CASSLGTGGIENTGELFF.

This clone was observed once. J is TRBJ2-1 and V is TRBV4-1; 10 positions match TRBD2. J lost 2 bases, V lost 0 bases, and 4 bases had no gene match. The CDR3 spans 17 residues. Germline V gene sequence: CDR1 MGHRA, CDR2 YSYEKL. DNA of the CDR3: TGCGCCAGCAGCCAAGATCAGCGGGGGGGGACCTACAATGAGCAGTTCTTC. Translated: CASSQDQRGGTYNEQFF.

This clone was picked up a small number of times. The genes are TRBV6-1 and TRBJ1-6, with 7 nucleotides matching TRBD1. Per germline, CDR1 MNHNS and CDR2 SASEGT. J was trimmed by 8 bases and V by 7 bases; bases with no gene match: 11. The CDR3 is 15 amino acids. The DNA for the CDR3 is TGTGCCAGCACTAAAGACAGGGAACGGGATTCACCCCTCCACTTT. Translation: CASTKDRERDSPLHF.

The table lists this clone with a count of one. V is TRBV10-3 and J is TRBJ2-3, with 7 bases aligning to TRBD1. There are 14 residues in the CDR3. Trimming cost V 6 bases and J 5 bases; bases outside gene matches: 8. CDR1 ENHRY and CDR2 SYGVKD come from the germline V gene. CDR3 in DNA: TGTGCCATCAGGGCCCGGGACAGTAGAGATACGCAGTATTTT. This sequence encodes CAIRARDSRDTQYF.

The J gene is TRBJ1-5, the V gene TRBV5-1; possibly TRBD1 for D (5 bases). Trimming took off 0 bases at V and 1 base at J, with 17 bases between the two ends. CDR1 is SGHRS, CDR2 YFSETQ, per germline. The CDR3 totals 18 residues. The CDR3 DNA sequence: TGCGCCAGCAGCTTGGTAAGGGGTCTTTGGGGAAGCAATCAGCCCCAGCATTTT. Residues: CASSLVRGLWGSNQPQHF.

This clone turned up a few times. J is TRBJ2-5 and V is TRBV2, with 7 positions matching TRBD1. Matching the DNA end better, TRBJ2-7 makes the J call doubtful. The CDR3 has 14 residues. Germline CDR1 SNHLY, CDR2 FYNNEI. Here the CDR3 reads CARQGTTITYEQYF. The CDR3 DNA reads as TGTGCCAGACAGGGGACCACCATTACCTACGAGCAGTACTTC.

The rearrangement joins TRBV6-5 to TRBJ2-6; 7 positions match TRBD1. The CDR3 has 15 residues. V trimming: 6 bases; J trimming: 2 bases; junction bases outside the gene matches: 4. Germline V gene lookup returns CDR1 MNHEY and CDR2 SVGAGI. The CDR3 spells CASRPQGPGANVLTF. In nucleotides, the CDR3 is TGTGCCAGCAGGCCACAGGGGCCTGGGGCCAACGTCCTGACTTTC.

V gene TRBV6-5 combines with J gene TRBJ2-7; the D gene is possibly TRBD2 (5 bases). Germline V gives CDR1 MNHEY, CDR2 SVGAGI. This CDR3 comprises 14 residues. Trimming took off 0 bases at V and 6 bases at J, with 12 bases between the two ends. This chain's CDR3 is CASSYSRVGGEQYF. The CDR3 nucleotides read TGTGCCAGCAGTTACTCAAGGGTAGGAGGCGAGCAGTACTTC.

This clone was counted once. V gene TRBV6-6 combines with J gene TRBJ2-3, with D possibly TRBD2 on 5 matching bases. V lost 7 bases and J 0 bases, leaving 14 bases between the germline ends. Germline V gene sequence: CDR1 MNHNY, CDR2 SVGAGI (reference sequence). CDR3 length: 15 residues. Here the CDR3 DNA reads TGTGCCAGCACCACCGGACTTATTAGCACAGATACGCAGTATTTT. Its protein is CASTTGLISTDTQYF.